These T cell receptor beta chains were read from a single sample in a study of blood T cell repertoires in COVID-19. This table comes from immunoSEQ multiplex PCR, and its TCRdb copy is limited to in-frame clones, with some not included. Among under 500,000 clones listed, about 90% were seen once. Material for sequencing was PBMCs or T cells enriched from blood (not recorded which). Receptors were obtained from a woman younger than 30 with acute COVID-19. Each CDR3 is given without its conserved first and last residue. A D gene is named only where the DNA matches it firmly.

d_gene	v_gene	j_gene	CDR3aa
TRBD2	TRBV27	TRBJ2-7	ASSPPSGSLYEQY
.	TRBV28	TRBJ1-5	ASSLSGSQPQH
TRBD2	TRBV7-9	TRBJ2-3	ASSRTSAFTDTQY
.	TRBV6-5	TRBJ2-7	ASSYEQGRAYEQY
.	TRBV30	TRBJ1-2	AWSVVGHYGYT
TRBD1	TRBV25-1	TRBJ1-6	ASSPNRGTLH
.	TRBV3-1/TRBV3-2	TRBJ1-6	ASSRDFGNTPLH
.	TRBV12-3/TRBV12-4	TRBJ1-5	ASSLNEDQPQH
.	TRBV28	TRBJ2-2	ASSLRGKTGELF
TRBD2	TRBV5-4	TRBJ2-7	ASSLASGSGQY
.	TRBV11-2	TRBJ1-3	ASSSGFGNTIY
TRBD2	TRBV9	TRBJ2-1	ASTPGLAGNNEQF
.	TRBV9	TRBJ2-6	ASSNQAGANVLT
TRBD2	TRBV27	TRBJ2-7	ASSFASGAYEQY
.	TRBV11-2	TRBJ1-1	ASSFTQDITEAF
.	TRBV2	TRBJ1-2	ASRSGTGLGYT
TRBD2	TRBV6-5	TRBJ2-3	ASSRLAGYTDTQY
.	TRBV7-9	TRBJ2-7	ASSLGTSYAEQY
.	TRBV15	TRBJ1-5	ATSETGGSNQPQH
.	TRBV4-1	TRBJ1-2	ASSTGIGYT
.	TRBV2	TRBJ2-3	ASSERETDTQY
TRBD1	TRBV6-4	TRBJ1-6	ASSVPDRANSPLH
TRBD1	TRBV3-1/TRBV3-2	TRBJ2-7	ASSLWTGPSSYEQY
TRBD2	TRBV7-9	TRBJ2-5	ASSTTTSGPGTQY
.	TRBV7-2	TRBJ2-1	ASSLDSGTYNEQF
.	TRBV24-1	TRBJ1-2	ATSDLVVGYT
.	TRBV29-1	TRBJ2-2	SVEDQEGTGELF
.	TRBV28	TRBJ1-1	ASSLHGGFLWNTEAF
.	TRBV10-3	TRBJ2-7	AISSGYEQY
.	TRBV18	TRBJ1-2	ASSQVLDSEAESGYT
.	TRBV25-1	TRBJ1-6	ATPRLGLNSPLH
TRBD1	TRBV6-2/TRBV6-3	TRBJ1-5	ASSNRGPLNQPQH
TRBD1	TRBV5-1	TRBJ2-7	ASSSGQGYEQY
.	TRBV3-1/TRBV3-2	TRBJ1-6	ASSQVSDSPLH
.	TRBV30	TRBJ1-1	AWRRTNTEAF
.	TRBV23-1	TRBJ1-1	ASSLGGGTEAF
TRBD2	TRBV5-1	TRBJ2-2	ASSLALAGGTGELF
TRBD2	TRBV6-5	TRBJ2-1	ASTLGAGGYNEQF
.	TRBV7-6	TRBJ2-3	ASSFLAVSTDTQY
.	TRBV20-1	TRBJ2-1	SASFLGAYNEQF
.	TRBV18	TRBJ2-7	ASSPTAGTFSYEQY
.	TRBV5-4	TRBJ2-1	ASSTGYNEQF
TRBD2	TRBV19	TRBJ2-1	ASSLWTSGTNNEQF